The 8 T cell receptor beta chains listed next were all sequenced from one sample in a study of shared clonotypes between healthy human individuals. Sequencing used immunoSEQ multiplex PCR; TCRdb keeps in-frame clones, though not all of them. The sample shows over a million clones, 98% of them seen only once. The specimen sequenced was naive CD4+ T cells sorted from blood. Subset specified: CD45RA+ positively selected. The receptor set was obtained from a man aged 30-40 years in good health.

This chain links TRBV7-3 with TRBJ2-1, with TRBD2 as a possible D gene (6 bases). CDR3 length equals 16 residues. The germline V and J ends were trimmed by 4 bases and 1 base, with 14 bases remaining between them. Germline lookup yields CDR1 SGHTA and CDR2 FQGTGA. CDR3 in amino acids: CASSSLATKSYNEQFF. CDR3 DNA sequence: TGTGCCAGCAGCTCACTAGCCACAAAATCCTACAATGAGCAGTTCTTC.

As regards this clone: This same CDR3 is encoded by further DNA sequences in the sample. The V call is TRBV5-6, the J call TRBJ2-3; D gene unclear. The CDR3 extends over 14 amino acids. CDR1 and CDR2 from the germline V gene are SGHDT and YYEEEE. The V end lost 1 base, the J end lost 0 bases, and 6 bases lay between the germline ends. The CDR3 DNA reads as TGTGCCAGCAGCTTGCTGGCTAGCACAGATACGCAGTATTTT. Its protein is CASSLLASTDTQYF.

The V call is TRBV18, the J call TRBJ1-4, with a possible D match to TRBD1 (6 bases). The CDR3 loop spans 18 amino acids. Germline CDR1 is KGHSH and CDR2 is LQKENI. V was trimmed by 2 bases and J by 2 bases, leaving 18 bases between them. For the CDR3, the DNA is TGTGCCAGCTCACCATTTGGACCCCAGGGGACCACTAATGAAAAACTGTTTTTT. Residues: CASSPFGPQGTTNEKLFF.

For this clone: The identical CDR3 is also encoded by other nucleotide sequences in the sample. CDR3: CASSLGSTDTQYF. The CDR3 coding sequence is TGTGCCAGCAGCTTGGGAAGCACAGATACGCAGTATTTT. The chain combines TRBV7-7 with TRBJ2-3; D is undetermined. This CDR3 has 13 amino acids. Deletions cut 3 bases from V and 0 bases from J, with 4 bases between. The germline V gene has CDR1 SSHAT and CDR2 FNYEAQ (reference sequence). The full variable domain, with the rest looked up from reference TRBV7-7 and TRBJ2-3, is GAGVSQSPRYKVTKRGQDVTLRCDPISSHATLYWYQQALGQGPEFLTYFNYEAQPDKSGLPSDRFSAERPEGSISTLTIQRTEQRDSAMYRCASSLGSTDTQYFGPGTRLTVL.

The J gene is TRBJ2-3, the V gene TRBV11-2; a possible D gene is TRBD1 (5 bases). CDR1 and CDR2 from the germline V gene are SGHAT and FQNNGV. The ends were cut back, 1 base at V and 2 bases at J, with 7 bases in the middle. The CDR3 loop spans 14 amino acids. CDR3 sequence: CASSLAGFTDTQYF. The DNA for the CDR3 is TGTGCCAGCAGCTTAGCAGGGTTCACAGATACGCAGTATTTT.

As DNA, the CDR3 is TGTGCCAAAAGGGGGGGAGAATTTGGTACGCAGTATTTT. Encoded protein: CAKRGGEFGTQYF. The chain carries TRBV14 and TRBJ2-3; D may be TRBD2 (7 bases). The V gene lost 10 bases and the J gene lost 8 bases, with 19 bases spanning the gap. CDR1 SGHDN and CDR2 FVKESK come from the germline V gene. The CDR3 loop spans 13 amino acids.

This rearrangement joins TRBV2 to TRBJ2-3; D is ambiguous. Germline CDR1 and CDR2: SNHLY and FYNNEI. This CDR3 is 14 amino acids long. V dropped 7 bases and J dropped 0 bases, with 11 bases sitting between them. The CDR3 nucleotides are TGTGCCAGCAAACCAGGAGCTAGCACAGATACGCAGTATTTT. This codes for CASKPGASTDTQYF.

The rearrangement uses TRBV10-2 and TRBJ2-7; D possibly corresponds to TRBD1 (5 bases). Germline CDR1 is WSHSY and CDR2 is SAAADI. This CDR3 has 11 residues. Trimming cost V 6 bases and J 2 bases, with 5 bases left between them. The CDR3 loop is CASRGPYEQYF. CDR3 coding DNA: TGCGCCAGCAGGGGGCCCTACGAGCAGTACTTC.